This entry lists 23 T cell receptor beta chains sequenced from one sample in a study of identical twins. TCRdb called the 5' RACE reads again in MiXCR, with one record for every CDR3 protein. The data hold roughly 350,000 distinct CDR3 sequences, with 8.5% to 10% observed a single time. Sequenced material: naive T cells sorted from blood. Every receptor here comes from a woman aged 50 to 65 in good health.

V usage is TRBV7-9 and J usage is TRBJ2-5; D call uncertain. CDR3 length: 12 amino acids. The germline CDR1 and CDR2 sequences are SEHNR and FQNEAQ (reference sequence). The V and J ends lost 4 bases and 3 bases respectively, with 6 bases between them. The CDR3 DNA reads TGTGCCAGCAGCTCTTTGAAAGAGACCCAGTACTTC. Translating gives CASSSLKETQYF.

This clonotype was observed at least ten times. The J gene is TRBJ1-2, the V gene TRBV27; D remains ambiguous. This CDR3 comprises 12 residues. Trimming cost V 4 bases and J 4 bases, with 7 bases left between them. The germline CDR1 and CDR2 sequences are MNHEY and SMNVEV (reference sequence). The CDR3 reads CASSSEGYGYTF. CDR3 bases: TGTGCCAGCAGTTCAGAAGGCTATGGCTACACCTTC.

This clonotype has at least ten counts. The rearrangement uses TRBV29-1 and TRBJ2-1; 14 bases agree with TRBD2. This CDR3 is 15 amino acids long. V lost 6 bases to trimming and J lost 9 bases; unmatched junction nucleotides: 10. Germline V gene lookup returns CDR1 SQVTM and CDR2 ANQGSEA. The CDR3 DNA reads TGCAGCGTCGCACGACTAGCGGGAGGGCCGGCTGAGCAGTTCTTC. This codes for CSVARLAGGPAEQFF.

The chain carries TRBV30 and TRBJ2-7, with D possibly being TRBD2 (6 bases). The length of the CDR3 is 13 residues. CDR1 is GTSNPN and CDR2 is SVGIG in the germline V gene (reference sequence). V lost 2 bases and J lost 0, with 8 bases in between. CDR3 DNA sequence: TGTGCCTGGAGTAAGGACTACTCCTACGAGCAGTACTTC. Translation: CAWSKDYSYEQYF.

This clonotype occurred many times. The rearrangement joins TRBV20-1 to TRBJ2-1; no reliable D call. This CDR3 contains 14 residues. Germline V gene data show CDR1 as DFQATT and CDR2 as SNEGSKA (reference sequence). V gave up 4 bases and J gave up 0 bases, with 10 bases separating them. The CDR3: CSAIRVNSYNEQFF. The CDR3 DNA reads as TGCAGTGCTATTCGGGTGAACTCCTACAATGAGCAGTTCTTC.

This clonotype has more than one count but fewer than ten. The rearrangement links TRBV5-4 to TRBJ1-5; TRBD1 might be the D (5 bases). The CDR3 extends over 15 amino acids. V dropped 0 bases and J dropped 4 bases, with 11 bases sitting between them. Germline CDR1 and CDR2: SGHNT and YYREEE (reference sequence). The CDR3 bases are TGTGCCAGCAGCTTGGGACCAGGGCTGAATCAGCCCCAGCATTTT. The encoded protein is CASSLGPGLNQPQHF. The full variable domain, rest sourced from reference TRBV5-4 and TRBJ1-5, is ETGVTQSPTHLIKTRGQQVTLRCSSQSGHNTVSWYQQALGQGPQFIFQYYREEENGRGNFPPRFSGLQFPNYSSELNVNALELDDSALYLCASSLGPGLNQPQHFGDGTRLSIL.

This clonotype has a handful of counts. The rearrangement uses TRBV9 and TRBJ2-5; D is unresolved. Germline values: CDR1 SGDLS, CDR2 YYNGEE. Trimming removed 0 bases at V and 1 base at J, with 7 bases between. The CDR3 covers 14 residues. CDR3: CASSVAAFQETQYF. The CDR3 DNA follows: TGTGCCAGCAGCGTAGCGGCTTTCCAAGAGACCCAGTACTTC.

In DNA, the CDR3 is TGCAGTGCTAGGATATTTAGCACAGATACGCAGTATTTT. Amino acids: CSARIFSTDTQYF. The chain joins TRBV20-1 to TRBJ2-3; no clear D gene. Germline V gives CDR1 DFQATT, CDR2 SNEGSKA (reference sequence). This CDR3 spans 13 amino acids. The ends were cut back, 3 bases at V and 0 bases at J, with 7 bases in the middle.

This clonotype turned up a few times. The V gene is TRBV20-1, the J gene TRBJ2-3; D ambiguous. This CDR3 is 14 amino acids long. The V end lost 3 bases, the J end lost 1 base, and 11 bases lay between the germline ends. Germline V CDR1 and CDR2: DFQATT, SNEGSKA (reference sequence). The CDR3 DNA reads as TGCAGTGCTAGGGAATCCCTGGGCACAGATACGCAGTATTTT. Translation: CSARESLGTDTQYF.

This clonotype was recorded many times. This chain links TRBV12-3 or TRBV12-4 with TRBJ2-1, with TRBD2 identical over 9 bases. After removal of 2 bases from V and 5 bases from J, the junction contained 7 bases not matched to a gene. The CDR3 runs to 16 residues. The CDR3 spells CASSLRSGRYNNEQFF. The CDR3 nucleotides read TGTGCCAGCAGTTTAAGGAGCGGGAGGTACAACAATGAGCAGTTCTTC.

This clonotype was counted many times. The J gene is TRBJ2-1, the V gene TRBV20-1; 11 bases map to TRBD2. This CDR3 comprises 16 residues. Germline lookup yields CDR1 DFQATT and CDR2 SNEGSKA (reference sequence). The V and J ends lost 3 bases and 3 bases, in that order; junction bases with no gene match: 7. CDR3 sequence reads: CSASGPGLAVYNEQFF. In DNA, the CDR3 is TGCAGTGCTAGCGGGCCGGGACTAGCGGTCTACAATGAGCAGTTCTTC.

The table lists this clonotype with many counts. The gene calls are TRBV5-1 and TRBJ2-3; 13 positions agree with TRBD2. This CDR3 comprises 16 residues. CDR1 SGHRS and CDR2 YFSETQ come from the germline V gene. J was trimmed by 4 bases and V by 4 bases; bases with no gene match: 6. CDR3 residues: CASSRRTSGSADTQYF. CDR3 coding DNA: TGCGCCAGCAGCAGGCGGACTAGCGGGAGTGCAGATACGCAGTATTTT.

In its sample, this clonotype was seen many times. This chain connects TRBV12-3 or TRBV12-4 to TRBJ2-1; 12 nucleotides line up with TRBD1. The CDR3 covers 14 residues. J was trimmed by 11 bases and V by 6 bases; bases with no gene match: 8. The CDR3 reads CASSYGTGGEKQFF. For the CDR3, the DNA is TGTGCCAGCAGCTACGGGACAGGGGGCGAGAAGCAGTTCTTC.

This clonotype was detected only a few times. The chain is built from TRBV6-1 and TRBJ1-2; 10 bases line up with TRBD1. CDR3 length equals 14 residues. Losses at the gene ends were 5 bases for V and 8 bases for J; bases not matched to a gene: 8. Germline loops: CDR1 MNHNS, CDR2 SASEGT. The CDR3 is CASSPIGTGVGYTF. The CDR3 nucleotides are TGTGCCAGCAGTCCAATTGGGACAGGGGTCGGCTACACCTTC.

As regards this clonotype: One base away lies a much larger clone, so this may be a sequencing read error. This chain uses TRBV3-1 with TRBJ1-2, with D possibly matching TRBD1 (6 bases). The germline gives CDR1 LGHDT, CDR2 YNNKEL (reference sequence). The CDR3 has 15 residues. The CDR3 DNA reads TGTGCCAGCAGCCAAGACAGGGGCGCGTCCTATGGCTTCACCTTC. Its translation: CASSQDRGASYGFTF.

The sample holds a few counts of this clonotype. The chain carries TRBV24-1 and TRBJ1-1; no clear D gene. Trimming pared 3 bases from V and 6 bases from J, leaving 13 bases between. The CDR3 spans 14 residues. Germline values: CDR1 KGHDR, CDR2 SFDVKD. The CDR3 here is CATSDTSGSPEAFF. CDR3 DNA: TGTGCCACCAGTGATACCTCAGGTTCTCCTGAAGCTTTCTTT.

The table lists this clonotype with a few counts. The V call is TRBV24-1, the J call TRBJ2-5; D ambiguous. The V gene lost 4 bases and the J gene lost 4 bases, with 12 bases spanning the gap. Germline values: CDR1 KGHDR, CDR2 SFDVKD. CDR3 length: 14 amino acids. CDR3 sequence: CATSDQMEGETQYF. CDR3 bases: TGTGCCACCAGTGACCAGATGGAAGGAGAGACCCAGTACTTC.

The CDR3 bases are TGTGCCAGCAGCCAAGGGACCCGATTTCCCAATGAGCAGTTCTTC. The encoded protein is CASSQGTRFPNEQFF. V and J are TRBV14 and TRBJ2-1; no definite D call. The CDR3 has 15 residues. V was trimmed by 1 base and J by 6 bases, leaving 13 bases between them. CDR1 and CDR2 (germline): SGHDN, FVKESK.

The chain is built from TRBV9 and TRBJ1-6; 7 nucleotides align to TRBD1. This CDR3 has 15 residues. After removal of 0 bases from V and 7 bases from J, the junction contained 4 bases not matched to a gene. Germline CDR1 and CDR2: SGDLS and YYNGEE. The chain's CDR3 is CASSVGTGTNSPLHF. CDR3 in DNA: TGTGCCAGCAGCGTAGGGACAGGCACCAATTCACCCCTCCACTTT.

V gene TRBV18 combines with J gene TRBJ2-2; the D call may be TRBD1 or TRBD2 (5 bases each). CDR3 length: 15 residues. Per the germline V gene, CDR1 is KGHSH and CDR2 is LQKENI. V lost 3 bases to trimming and J lost 3 bases, with 11 bases between them. The CDR3 nucleotides read TGTGCCAGCTCACCTGACCTGGGGGACACCGGGGAGCTGTTTTTT. This gives the protein CASSPDLGDTGELFF.

This clonotype came up once. The CDR3 is CSATPGLGNQPQHF. In DNA, the CDR3 is TGCAGTGCCACTCCAGGGTTAGGCAATCAGCCCCAGCATTTT. The V gene is TRBV20-1, the J gene TRBJ1-5, with D possibly being TRBD1 (5 bases). Germline CDR1 and CDR2: DFQATT and SNEGSKA (reference sequence). The CDR3 consists of 14 residues. Trimming cost V 6 bases and J 2 bases, with 14 bases left between them.

This clonotype showed up just a few times. The V and J genes are TRBV6-5 and TRBJ1-2; 7 bases line up with TRBD1. Losses at the gene ends were 8 bases for V and 4 bases for J; bases not matched to a gene: 7. Germline CDR1 MNHEY, CDR2 SVGAGI. This CDR3 contains 13 residues. The CDR3 loop reads CASRGPGGYGYTF. CDR3 nucleotide sequence: TGTGCCAGCCGAGGCCCAGGGGGCTATGGCTACACCTTC.

This clonotype was recorded many times. The J gene is TRBJ2-5, the V gene TRBV11-2; either TRBD1 or TRBD2 may fit D (5 bases each). This CDR3 has 14 residues. V dropped 5 bases and J dropped 1 base, with 11 bases sitting between them. The germline V gene encodes CDR1 SGHAT and CDR2 FQNNGV. CDR3 sequence: CASSMGVGQETQYF. CDR3 nucleotide sequence: TGTGCCAGCAGCATGGGGGTTGGCCAAGAGACCCAGTACTTC.